The 7 T cell receptor beta chains in this list originate from one sample, sequenced in a study of blood T cell repertoires in COVID-19. Produced via immunoSEQ multiplex PCR; TCRdb's table is partial and in-frame only. The sample gives 300,000 or so clones, 85% to 90% of which show up once; approximately 4% is in the top ten. Source material: peripheral blood. The source is a woman aged 40 to 50 with acute or convalescent COVID-19.

The chain has TRBV5-1 and TRBJ1-4; possibly TRBD1 for D (5 bases). The CDR3 totals 14 residues. The germline CDR1 and CDR2 sequences are SGHRS and YFSETQ. V gave up 7 bases and J gave up 7 bases, with 17 bases separating them. The DNA for the CDR3 is TGCGCCAGCCGAATTGGGGCTTCTGGTGAAAAACTGTTTTTT. The encoded protein is CASRIGASGEKLFF.

There are a few counts of this clone. The rearrangement joins TRBV5-4 to TRBJ1-5; D might be TRBD1 (5 bases). Germline assignment: CDR1 SGHNT and CDR2 YYREEE (reference sequence). V was trimmed by 7 bases and J by 2 bases, leaving 13 bases between them. This CDR3 contains 14 residues. The CDR3 nucleotides read TGTGCCAGCGGACTTGCGGGGCGCAATCAGCCCCAGCATTTT. The encoded protein is CASGLAGRNQPQHF.

To note about this clone: One junction end disagrees with the germline gene, perhaps due to a read error. The chain joins TRBV12-3 or TRBV12-4 to TRBJ2-3, with D possibly matching TRBD2 (5 bases). There are 11 residues in the CDR3. The CDR3 bases are TGTGCCAGCAGCCGTGGCGGGTCCGTGCATTTT. Amino acid sequence: CASSRGGSVHF.

The chain employs TRBV24-1 and TRBJ2-5, with 12 bases fitting TRBD1. The CDR3 runs to 14 residues. Germline V lookup: CDR1 KGHDR, CDR2 SFDVKD. The junction had 3 bases not matched to a gene; V was cut back by 7 bases and J by 4 bases. The CDR3 nucleotides are TGTGCCACCAGCGGGACAGGGGGCGGAGAGACCCAGTACTTC. It is translated as CATSGTGGGETQYF.

This clone was detected once. The rearrangement links TRBV7-2 to TRBJ2-1; maybe TRBD1 (5 bases). The CDR3 runs to 15 residues. Between the trimmed V and J ends, which lost 2 bases and 4 bases, there was a span of 12 bases. Germline CDR1 and CDR2: SGHTA and FQGNSA. The DNA for the CDR3 is TGTGCCAGCAGCTTATGGGGCGACTCTTACAATGAGCAGTTCTTC. Translated: CASSLWGDSYNEQFF.

CDR3 residues: CASSQDRGTGLVTEAFF. CDR3 nucleotide sequence: TGCGCCAGCAGCCAAGATCGAGGGACAGGGTTGGTCACTGAAGCTTTCTTT. The genes are TRBV4-1 and TRBJ1-1; 9 positions agree with TRBD1. The V and J ends lost 0 bases and 4 bases, in that order; junction bases with no gene match: 9. The germline V gene has CDR1 MGHRA and CDR2 YSYEKL. The CDR3 contains 17 residues.

The chain is built from TRBV30 and TRBJ1-2; unclear D gene. Germline-derived CDR1 and CDR2 are GTSNPN and SVGIG (reference sequence). The ends were cut back, 5 bases at V and 8 bases at J, with 15 bases in the middle. The CDR3 runs to 12 residues. Here the CDR3 DNA reads TGTGCCTGGGGGAGGAGAGTCCTGGGCTACACCTTC. It encodes CAWGRRVLGYTF.